This T cell receptor beta chain was documented in a study of PD-1 blockade in classical Hodgkin lymphoma. Trimming shortened V by 5 bases and J by 9 bases, and 19 bases separated the two germline ends. There are 15 residues in the CDR3. Germline V gives CDR1 SGHVS, CDR2 FNYEAQ. Here immunoSEQ multiplex PCR was the method, and the copy in TCRdb shows in-frame clones only, minus some. The table records some 96,000 clones, around 90% of them present only once. Relapses following autologous stem cell transplantation were seen in all patients, with brentuximab vedotin exposure varying. Here the sequenced sample was peripheral blood mononuclear cells (PBMCs), taken at baseline. The gene calls are TRBV7-6 and TRBJ2-2; either TRBD1 or TRBD2 may supply D (6 bases each). The source of this sequence is a human donor with classical Hodgkin lymphoma. This chain's CDR3 is CASSPGAGVLRELFF. DNA for the CDR3: TGTGCCAGCAGCCCGGGGGCAGGGGTGCTCCGGGAGCTGTTTTTT.